This is a list of T cell receptor beta chains from one sample in a study of T cells after yellow fever vaccination. TCRdb analysed the 5' RACE reads with MiXCR anew, one entry per CDR3 protein. The data hold approximately 350,000 distinct CDR3 sequences, with more than 9% observed a single time. This sample comprised PBMCs, obtained on the day of the first yellow fever vaccination. The receptor source for this set is a man younger than 30 who received the YFV17D yellow fever vaccine. CDR3s leave out the opening cysteine and the closing phenylalanine or tryptophan. Each record gives: CDR3 protein, V gene, J gene.

ASSPRDRNSPLH,TRBV3-1,TRBJ1-6
ASSLVRGLRNIQY,TRBV7-2,TRBJ2-4
ATSRERGVADTQY,TRBV15,TRBJ2-3
ASSLKRTHTGELF,TRBV5-1,TRBJ2-2
AIKSQRQETQY,TRBV10-3,TRBJ2-5
ASSPGRKTYGYT,TRBV14,TRBJ1-2
ASARAPDGYT,TRBV6-1,TRBJ1-2
ASSVAPAFSTDTQY,TRBV9,TRBJ2-3
ASRMGNTEAF,TRBV12-3/TRBV12-4,TRBJ1-1
ASSLDADQPQH,TRBV7-3,TRBJ1-5
ASSLVGGHGAF,TRBV7-2,TRBJ1-1
ASSYSPGQDPDNSPLH,TRBV6-5,TRBJ1-6
ASSYSYPGGLSTDTQY,TRBV6-5,TRBJ2-3
ASSHLTGKTKKLF,TRBV4-1,TRBJ1-4
ASKGGGADTQY,TRBV7-2,TRBJ2-3
ASSYWGVGEQF,TRBV6-2/TRBV6-3,TRBJ2-1